This passage covers 24 T cell receptor beta chains from one sample sequenced in a study of identifying expanded T cells in peripheral blood. Method: immunoSEQ multiplex PCR; TCRdb's copy keeps in-frame clones and lacks some. This table has 95,000 to 150,000 clones, about four fifths appearing once. The sequenced sample consisted of blood. The receptors originated from a person aged 18-70 years in good health.

The V call is TRBV5-4, the J call TRBJ1-2; 8 bases map to TRBD1. Germline V gives CDR1 SGHNT, CDR2 YYREEE (reference sequence). The CDR3 spans 14 residues. The ends lost 6 bases at V and 7 bases at J; junction bases unmatched: 11. DNA for the CDR3: TGTGCCAGCAACCATAACAGGGGGGTTGGTGGCTACACCTTC. Encoded protein: CASNHNRGVGGYTF.

The J gene is TRBJ2-7, the V gene TRBV7-2; 9 bases are a match to TRBD1. Germline-derived CDR1 and CDR2 are SGHTA and FQGNSA. The CDR3 length is 13 residues. V was pared by 4 bases and J by 6 bases, with 4 bases of the junction left unmatched. The CDR3 loop is CASSSGTGFEQYF. The CDR3 bases are TGTGCCAGCAGCTCGGGGACAGGGTTCGAGCAGTACTTC.

The V call is TRBV6-5, the J call TRBJ2-5, with D unclear. This CDR3 has 10 residues. The germline V gene encodes CDR1 MNHEY and CDR2 SVGAGI. With 5 bases removed from V and 6 bases from J, the gap between germline ends came to 4 bases. The CDR3, as DNA: TGTGCCAGCAGTGGCAAGACCCAGTACTTC. It translates to CASSGKTQYF.

In its sample, this clone was seen once. The rearrangement links TRBV5-6 to TRBJ2-7; D ambiguous. Germline CDR1 and CDR2: SGHDT and YYEEEE. V gave up 2 bases and J gave up 3 bases, with 9 bases separating them. The CDR3 has 13 residues. DNA of the CDR3: TGTGCCAGCAGCTTAGATGACAACTACGAGCAGTACTTC. Translating it yields CASSLDDNYEQYF.

V is TRBV5-6 and J is TRBJ2-2, with D unresolved. V lost 7 bases, J lost 0 bases, and 13 bases lay in between. Looked up from germline, CDR1 is SGHDT and CDR2 is YYEEEE. The CDR3 runs 15 residues. Written as DNA, the CDR3 is TGTGCCAGCCACGGGCAGGTATCGAACACCGGGGAGCTGTTTTTT. As protein: CASHGQVSNTGELFF.

As concerns this clone: This same CDR3 is encoded by further DNA sequences in the sample. The V call is TRBV19, the J call TRBJ1-2; no reliable D call. CDR1 is LNHDA, CDR2 SQIVND, per germline (reference sequence). This CDR3 is built from 12 residues. Between the trimmed V and J ends, which lost 0 bases and 4 bases, there was a span of 3 bases. In DNA form, the CDR3 reads TGTGCCAGTAGTATAGATACCTATGGCTACACCTTC. Its protein is CASSIDTYGYTF.

J is TRBJ1-6 and V is TRBV6-6; 11 nucleotides agree with TRBD1. The CDR3 consists of 15 residues. The germline gives CDR1 MNHNY, CDR2 SVGAGI (reference sequence). V lost 0 bases, J lost 9 bases, and 1 base stayed unmatched. As DNA, the CDR3 is TGTGCCAGCAGTTACTCGGGGACAGGGGGTTCACCCCTCCACTTT. It codes for CASSYSGTGGSPLHF.

V and J are TRBV27 and TRBJ2-7, with TRBD1 as a possible D gene (7 bases). Germline V gene sequence: CDR1 MNHEY, CDR2 SMNVEV (reference sequence). The CDR3 spans 16 residues. V was cut by 6 bases and J by 3 bases, with 21 bases left in between. CDR3 DNA: TGTGCCAGCAGAAACGGGGGACAGACCCTTCTCTACGAGCAGTACTTC. Translation gives CASRNGGQTLLYEQYF.

The chain recombines TRBV2 with TRBJ2-7, with D hard to call. This CDR3 is built from 14 residues. Germline CDR1 reads SNHLY; CDR2 reads FYNNEI. Trimming cost V 5 bases and J 2 bases, with 13 bases left between them. In DNA, the CDR3 is TGTGCCAGCAGTCTCGAGAGGAGCACCTACGAGCAGTACTTC. This translates into CASSLERSTYEQYF. Full variable domain (missing parts from reference TRBV2 and TRBJ2-7): EPEVTQTPSHQVTQMGQEVILRCVPISNHLYFYWYRQILGQKVEFLVSFYNNEISEKSEIFDDQFSVERPDGSNFTLKIRSTKLEDSAMYFCASSLERSTYEQYFGPGTRLTVT.

V and J are TRBV28 and TRBJ2-1; 10 bases map to TRBD2. The trim removed 8 bases at V and 8 bases at J, leaving 9 bases unmatched. Germline V gene data show CDR1 as MDHEN and CDR2 as SYDVKM. The CDR3 covers 14 residues. The CDR3 bases are TGTGCCAGCGCGGAGCGGGGGGGCCCCGATGAGCAGTTCTTC. It encodes CASAERGGPDEQFF.

The chain carries TRBV11-2 and TRBJ2-7; D remains ambiguous. The CDR3 runs to 12 residues. CDR1 is SGHAT, CDR2 FQNNGV, per germline. With 8 bases removed from V and 0 bases from J, the gap between germline ends came to 8 bases. CDR3 DNA: TGTGCCAGCGGAGAGGACTCCTACGAGCAGTACTTC. Protein product: CASGEDSYEQYF.

The chain has TRBV18 and TRBJ2-7; D is tentatively TRBD1 or TRBD2 (5 bases each). Germline lookup yields CDR1 KGHSH and CDR2 LQKENI. V was pared by 1 base and J by 5 bases, with 15 bases between. The CDR3 consists of 15 residues. CDR3 protein: CASSPRLLGTHEQYF. The CDR3 bases are TGTGCCAGCTCACCACGTTTGTTAGGGACCCACGAGCAGTACTTC.

This sequence joins TRBV4-1 and TRBJ2-1; 8 bases line up with TRBD1. The V gene end was trimmed by 1 base and the J gene end by 7 bases; junction bases not matched to a gene: 6. Germline V gene sequence: CDR1 MGHRA, CDR2 YSYEKL. The CDR3 runs to 15 residues. DNA of the CDR3: TGCGCCAGCAGCCAAGTTGTCAGGGGGCGGAATGAGCAGTTCTTC. As protein: CASSQVVRGRNEQFF.

This chain connects TRBV6-6 to TRBJ2-7; D possibly matches TRBD1 or TRBD2 (7 bases each). CDR3 size: 12 residues. The ends were cut back, 11 bases at V and 3 bases at J, with 14 bases in the middle. CDR1 is MNHNY and CDR2 is SVGAGI in the germline V gene (reference sequence). The CDR3 reads CASQGGFYEQYF. In DNA form, the CDR3 reads TGTGCCTCTCAGGGGGGGTTCTACGAGCAGTACTTC.

The chain employs TRBV11-2 and TRBJ2-5; 11 nucleotides align to TRBD1. The CDR3 runs 17 residues. Germline loops: CDR1 SGHAT, CDR2 FQNNGV. V lost 3 bases and J lost 4; bases outside the gene matches: 10. The CDR3 loop is CASSFTGTGGRRETQYF. CDR3 DNA: TGTGCCAGCAGCTTCACCGGGACAGGGGGGAGGAGAGAGACCCAGTACTTC.

The J gene is TRBJ2-3, the V gene TRBV28; D is unresolved. CDR3 length equals 11 residues. Germline V gene data show CDR1 as MDHEN and CDR2 as SYDVKM. V lost 7 bases and J 4 bases, leaving 6 bases between the germline ends. CDR3 DNA sequence: TGTGCCAGCAATGACGCAGATACGCAGTATTTT. It specifies CASNDADTQYF.

This rearrangement joins TRBV6-5 to TRBJ1-1; unclear D gene. Germline V gene data show CDR1 as MNHEY and CDR2 as SVGAGI. The CDR3 totals 14 residues. V was clipped by 5 bases and J by 0 bases, with 10 bases between them. For the CDR3, the DNA is TGTGCCAGCAGTAACATCCGACTGAACACTGAAGCTTTCTTT. Translation gives CASSNIRLNTEAFF.

The chain employs TRBV5-6 and TRBJ1-3; unclear D gene. The CDR3 totals 17 residues. Trimming removed 2 bases from V and 2 bases from J, with 17 bases in between. The germline V gene has CDR1 SGHDT and CDR2 YYEEEE. CDR3 DNA: TGTGCCAGCAGCTTCCACCTGGGGTACGTTGCTGGAAACACCATATATTTT. Its protein product is CASSFHLGYVAGNTIYF.

The chain couples TRBV10-3 to TRBJ1-2, with D possibly matching TRBD1 (6 bases). This CDR3 is 16 amino acids long. Germline assignment: CDR1 ENHRY and CDR2 SYGVKD. V was clipped by 5 bases and J by 8 bases, with 24 bases between them. CDR3 nucleotide sequence: TGTGCCATCAGTACTGGAGGGGGATCCCTATATGAGGGCTACACCTTC. Translating gives CAISTGGGSLYEGYTF.

This clone has more than one count but fewer than ten. In DNA form, the CDR3 reads TGTGCCAGCAGCTCAGGACAGAGTAGCAATCAGCCCCAGCATTTT. Its protein is CASSSGQSSNQPQHF. This sequence joins TRBV5-8 and TRBJ1-5; tentatively, D is TRBD1 (6 bases). This CDR3 region has 15 residues. Germline V gene data show CDR1 as SGHTS and CDR2 as YDEGEE. V dropped 3 bases and J dropped 0 bases, with 10 bases sitting between them.

The chain is built from TRBV6-1 and TRBJ1-4, with TRBD1 as a possible D gene (5 bases). This CDR3 has 16 amino acids. V lost 4 bases and J 8 bases, leaving 20 bases between the germline ends. CDR1 and CDR2 from the germline V gene are MNHNS and SASEGT. The CDR3 region is CASSVVLGGGVEKLFF. CDR3 in DNA: TGTGCCAGCAGTGTCGTCTTGGGTGGGGGGGTGGAAAAACTGTTTTTT.

V is TRBV6-6 and J is TRBJ2-2; D may be TRBD1 (6 bases). The CDR3 is 15 residues long. Trimming removed 6 bases from V and 4 bases from J, with 15 bases in between. Germline CDR1 and CDR2: MNHNY and SVGAGI (reference sequence). The CDR3 DNA reads as TGTGCCAGCAGCCTAAGGCAGGGGTTCACCGGGGAGCTGTTTTTT. Encoded protein: CASSLRQGFTGELFF.

The rearrangement links TRBV10-1 to TRBJ2-3; no reliable D call. Germline CDR1 and CDR2: WNHNN and SYGVQD (reference sequence). Trimming cost V 3 bases and J 2 bases, with 3 bases left between them. The CDR3 consists of 12 residues. The CDR3 spells CASSDSTDTQYF. CDR3 DNA sequence: TGCGCCAGCAGTGATTCCACAGATACGCAGTATTTT.

The chain is built from TRBV2 and TRBJ1-5; D is ambiguous. The CDR3 length is 15 residues. Germline V gives CDR1 SNHLY, CDR2 FYNNEI. V was trimmed by 8 bases and J by 0 bases, leaving 14 bases between them. The CDR3 bases are TGTGCCAGCTGCCCCCGGGAGGATAGCAATCAGCCCCAGCATTTT. Translating it yields CASCPREDSNQPQHF.